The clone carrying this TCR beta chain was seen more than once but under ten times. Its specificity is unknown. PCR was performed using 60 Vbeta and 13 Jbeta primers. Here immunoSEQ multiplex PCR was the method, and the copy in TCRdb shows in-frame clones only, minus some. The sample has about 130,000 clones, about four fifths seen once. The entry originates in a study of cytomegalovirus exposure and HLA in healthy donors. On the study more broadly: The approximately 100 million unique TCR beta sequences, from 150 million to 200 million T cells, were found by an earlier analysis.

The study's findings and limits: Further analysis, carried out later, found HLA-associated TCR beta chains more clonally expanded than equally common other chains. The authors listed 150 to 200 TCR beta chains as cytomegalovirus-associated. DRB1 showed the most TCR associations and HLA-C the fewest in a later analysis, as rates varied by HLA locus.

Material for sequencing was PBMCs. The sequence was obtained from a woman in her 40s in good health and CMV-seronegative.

CDR3 DNA sequence: TGTGCCAGCAGTTACGACATACAGGGTTTGAACACTGAAGCTTTCTTT. It is translated as CASSYDIQGLNTEAFF. This sequence joins TRBV6-5 and TRBJ1-1; TRBD1 is a possible D gene (6 bases). V lost 2 bases and J 0 bases, leaving 13 bases between the germline ends. The length of the CDR3 is 16 residues. Germline assignment: CDR1 MNHEY and CDR2 SVGAGI.